This TCR beta chain came from a study of vaccination effects on CD4 cells after COVID-19. Germline CDR1 reads MNHEY; CDR2 reads SVGAGI. This CDR3 is built from 13 residues. The V end was cut by 9 bases, the J end by 2 bases, with 14 bases between. The method was immunoSEQ multiplex PCR; TCRdb's version includes in-frame clones alone and lacks a portion of them. The sample records fewer than 60,000 clones, 76% being singletons. Using viral peptide pools, the ViraFEST assay grew out antigen-specific CD4+ T cells prior to sequencing. Subsequent to less than eleven days of culture, CD4+ T cells were isolated. Infection dated between March and December 2020, before the Alpha, Beta and Delta variants reached the United States. Concerning this clone itself: Antigen unknown.

The receptor was derived from a human donor who had a prior SARS-CoV-2 infection. The V and J genes are TRBV6-5 and TRBJ2-7, with D perhaps TRBD1 (6 bases). The specimen comprised CD4+ T cells from PBMCs cultured with HIV peptides, sampled before COVID-19 vaccination. Subset denoted: HIV-1 Nef peptide pool negative control/reference culture. The CDR3 nucleotides are TGTGCCAGATGGACAGTCTCCCCCTACGAGCAGTACTTC. This encodes CARWTVSPYEQYF.